This record concerns one T cell receptor (beta chain) sequence. Method: immunoSEQ multiplex PCR; TCRdb's copy keeps in-frame clones and lacks some. Found here are roughly 700,000 clones, roughly 88% of them singletons; the top ten hold about 33%. This specimen comes from a study of shared clonotypes between healthy human individuals. Germline V gives CDR1 MNHEY, CDR2 SMNVEV (reference sequence). The CDR3 spans 18 residues. The ends lost 5 bases at V and 5 bases at J; junction bases unmatched: 17. The chain is built from TRBV27 and TRBJ2-3; 9 bases are a match to TRBD2. The sample was memory CD8+ T cells from PBMCs. Subset in this sample: CD45RO+ cells pooled with CCR7-negative TemRA cells. The sequence came from a man aged 18-30 years in good health. Some clones in this sample may be carry-over from other donors' samples. CDR3: CASSLTSPRTSVGDTQYF. In DNA form, the CDR3 reads TGTGCCAGCAGTCTGACATCCCCGAGGACTAGCGTCGGAGATACGCAGTATTTT.